A selection of T cell receptor beta chains follows, all from one sample in a study of CD8 T cells in Susac syndrome. TCRdb reprocessed the immunoSEQ multiplex PCR reads via MiXCR and lists one record per CDR3 protein. The data show about 170,000 distinct CDR3 sequences, with more than 95% seen just once and around 0.13% held by the top ten. Sample: CD4+ T cells from PBMCs. The source is a human donor with Susac syndrome. Both conserved end residues are part of each CDR3. Fields, in order: J gene, clone size, V gene, D gene, CDR3 protein, CDR3 DNA. D genes are given only for firm matches. Some rows mark clone size as missing; the rest say once, few, many or name a class of expanded clone.

TRBJ1-1	NA	TRBV4-2	TRBD1	CASSQEGTGGRYTEAFF	TGTGCCAGCAGCCAAGAGGGGACAGGGGGTAGGTACACTGAAGCTTTCTTT
TRBJ2-3	NA	TRBV19	NA	CASSMIISGTDTQYF	TGTGCCAGTAGTATGATCATCAGCGGCACAGATACGCAGTATTTT
TRBJ2-5	NA	TRBV29-1	TRBD1	CSVGSQGARETQYF	TGCAGCGTTGGTAGTCAGGGGGCACGAGAGACCCAGTACTTC
TRBJ2-1	NA	TRBV7-9	NA	CASSFRRNYNEQFF	TGTGCCAGCAGCTTCCGGCGGAACTACAATGAGCAGTTCTTC
TRBJ2-7	NA	TRBV29-1	NA	CSVEDTGTHYEQYF	TGCAGCGTTGAAGATACCGGGACGCACTACGAGCAGTACTTC
TRBJ2-2	NA	TRBV20-1	NA	CSAKGGITGELFF	TGCAGTGCTAAGGGGGGTATCACCGGGGAGCTGTTTTTT
TRBJ1-2	NA	TRBV30	NA	CAWKTAGGSDYGYTF	TGTGCCTGGAAAACGGCTGGTGGGAGCGACTATGGCTACACCTTC
TRBJ2-3	NA	TRBV7-9	NA	CASPPGVSSTDTQYF	TGTGCCAGCCCCCCCGGGGTCTCTAGCACAGATACGCAGTATTTT
TRBJ2-3	NA	TRBV5-1	NA	CASSWAVITDTQYF	TGCGCCAGCAGCTGGGCCGTTATCACAGATACGCAGTATTTT
TRBJ2-7	NA	TRBV30	NA	CAWRRQITYEQYF	TGTGCCTGGAGGAGACAGATCACCTACGAGCAGTACTTC
TRBJ2-3	NA	TRBV9	TRBD2	CASEAGTHTQYF	TGTGCCAGCGAAGCGGGGACTCATACGCAGTATTTT
TRBJ2-1	NA	TRBV5-1	TRBD1	CASSSPGQLAWQFF	TGCGCCAGCAGTTCCCCGGGACAGCTCGCTTGGCAGTTCTTC
TRBJ2-7	once	TRBV30	TRBD2	CAWRLAGPYEQYF	TGTGCCTGGAGACTAGCGGGACCCTACGAGCAGTACTTC
TRBJ2-7	NA	TRBV7-8	NA	CASSWAGGTYEQYF	TGTGCCAGCAGCTGGGCTGGGGGAACCTACGAGCAGTACTTC
TRBJ2-4	once	TRBV3-1	TRBD2	CASSHGTSGRALILQYF	TGTGCCAGCAGCCACGGGACTAGCGGGAGGGCCCTTATCCTTCAGTACTTC
TRBJ1-2	NA	TRBV20-1	TRBD1	CSARAPVPGQGFGYTF	TGCAGTGCTAGAGCCCCAGTCCCGGGACAGGGGTTTGGCTACACCTTC
TRBJ2-5	NA	TRBV5-1	TRBD2	CASSSPGLAGTETQYF	TGCGCCAGCAGCTCCCCAGGACTAGCGGGAACAGAGACCCAGTACTTC
TRBJ2-2	once	TRBV9	NA	CASSPDGELFF	TGTGCCAGCAGCCCGGATGGGGAGCTGTTTTTT
TRBJ2-1	once	TRBV4-3	NA	CASSHMAPYNEQFF	TGCGCCAGCAGCCATATGGCCCCCTACAACGAGCAGTTCTTC
TRBJ2-5	NA	TRBV15	NA	CATSRGGLDSPHQTQYF	TGTGCCACCAGCAGAGGGGGTTTGGACAGTCCCCATCAGACCCAGTACTTC
TRBJ1-1	NA	TRBV15	TRBD1	CATSRDLGQVIAFF	TGTGCCACCAGCAGAGATCTGGGACAGGTTATAGCTTTCTTT
TRBJ2-2	NA	TRBV2	NA	CASSHDTGELFF	TGTGCCAGCAGCCACGACACCGGGGAGCTGTTTTTT
TRBJ2-1	NA	TRBV11-2	TRBD2	CASSSGTSGGYNEQFF	TGTGCCAGCAGCAGCGGGACTAGCGGGGGTTACAATGAGCAGTTCTTC
TRBJ1-5	NA	TRBV30	NA	CAWSPQGHVSNQPQHF	TGTGCCTGGAGTCCCCAGGGGCACGTCAGCAATCAGCCCCAGCATTTT
TRBJ2-6	NA	TRBV19	NA	CASSIDAAADSGANVLTF	TGTGCCAGTAGCATCGACGCCGCAGCAGACTCTGGGGCCAACGTCCTGACTTTC
TRBJ2-1	NA	TRBV29-1	TRBD1	CSVGLGGIYNEQFF	TGCAGCGTTGGCTTAGGGGGCATTTACAATGAGCAGTTCTTC
TRBJ2-7	NA	TRBV4-2	NA	CASSREAGDNSYEQYF	TGTGCCAGCAGCCGAGAAGCTGGGGACAACTCCTACGAGCAGTACTTC
TRBJ2-2	NA	TRBV5-4	NA	CASSLKTTGELFF	TGTGCCAGCAGCTTGAAGACCACCGGGGAGCTGTTTTTT
TRBJ2-3	NA	TRBV11-2	NA	CASSSRHTDTQYF	TGTGCCAGCAGCTCCCGACACACAGATACGCAGTATTTT
TRBJ1-4	NA	TRBV3-1	NA	CASSSTTAPEKLFF	TGTGCCAGCAGCTCTACCACAGCCCCAGAAAAACTGTTTTTT
TRBJ2-3	NA	TRBV29-1	TRBD1	CSVELTGGSSDPQYF	TGCAGCGTAGAATTAACAGGGGGTTCAAGCGATCCGCAGTATTTT
TRBJ2-7	NA	TRBV19	NA	CASSIEHSLRNEQYF	TGTGCCAGTAGTATCGAGCACTCCCTTCGCAACGAGCAGTACTTC
TRBJ1-1	NA	TRBV9	NA	CASSVDQGGAEAFF	TGTGCCAGCAGCGTAGATCAGGGAGGGGCTGAAGCTTTCTTT
TRBJ2-1	NA	TRBV30	NA	CAWRRQGQNNEQFF	TGTGCCTGGAGGCGGCAGGGCCAAAACAATGAGCAGTTCTTC
TRBJ2-1	NA	TRBV15	NA	CATSSGSGPSYNEQFF	TGTGCCACCAGCAGTGGATCGGGACCCTCCTACAATGAGCAGTTCTTC
TRBJ2-3	NA	TRBV4-2	TRBD1	CASSPWGQTGTSTDTQYF	TGTGCCAGCAGCCCATGGGGGCAGACAGGGACAAGCACAGATACGCAGTATTTT
TRBJ2-1	NA	TRBV7-2	TRBD2	CASSLVGLAVGEQFF	TGTGCCAGCAGCTTAGTGGGTCTAGCGGTGGGGGAGCAGTTCTTC
TRBJ1-6	once	TRBV12-3/TRBV12-4	NA	CASSETTNSPLHF	TGTGCCAGCAGTGAAACGACTAATTCACCCCTCCACTTT
TRBJ1-3	NA	TRBV29-1	NA	CSVEPTRSGNTIYF	TGCAGCGTTGAACCGACCCGCTCTGGAAACACCATATATTTT
TRBJ2-3	NA	TRBV18	NA	CASSPPSSPSTDTQYF	TGTGCCAGCTCACCACCTTCCTCCCCTAGCACAGATACGCAGTATTTT
TRBJ1-4	NA	TRBV29-1	NA	CSVVLLGPNEKLFF	TGCAGCGTTGTTCTTCTGGGCCCTAATGAAAAACTGTTTTTT
TRBJ2-3	NA	TRBV18	NA	CASSPSGGFTDTQYF	TGTGCCAGCTCACCCTCCGGCGGCTTCACAGATACGCAGTATTTT
TRBJ1-1	NA	TRBV29-1	TRBD1	CSVELDRGTEAFF	TGCAGCGTGGAACTTGACAGGGGGACTGAAGCTTTCTTT
TRBJ2-1	once	TRBV25-1	TRBD1	CASRGDSNSYNEQFF	TGTGCCAGCAGGGGGGACAGCAACTCCTACAATGAGCAGTTCTTC
TRBJ2-1	NA	TRBV6-5	TRBD1	CASSRDSTYNEQFF	TGTGCCAGCAGCCGGGACAGCACCTACAATGAGCAGTTCTTC
TRBJ1-5	NA	TRBV7-2	NA	CASKLGVQENQPQHF	TGTGCCAGCAAACTAGGGGTGCAGGAGAATCAGCCCCAGCATTTT
TRBJ2-7	NA	TRBV3-1	NA	CASSQGVGEQYF	TGTGCCAGCAGCCAAGGAGTGGGCGAGCAGTACTTC
TRBJ2-2	NA	TRBV29-1	TRBD2	CSADRGDGVNGELFF	TGCAGCGCCGACCGGGGGGATGGAGTTAACGGGGAGCTGTTTTTT
TRBJ1-1	NA	TRBV14	NA	CASSWDMNTEAFF	TGTGCCAGCAGCTGGGACATGAACACTGAAGCTTTCTTT
TRBJ2-5	NA	TRBV20-1	NA	CSARTVRLGETQYF	TGCAGTGCTAGAACGGTTCGGCTAGGGGAGACCCAGTACTTC
TRBJ2-5	NA	TRBV2	TRBD1	CASSKGQAQETQYF	TGTGCCAGCAGTAAGGGACAGGCCCAAGAGACCCAGTACTTC
TRBJ2-7	NA	TRBV30	NA	CAWSVVGKAPYEQYF	TGTGCCTGGAGTGTAGTAGGAAAAGCCCCCTACGAGCAGTACTTC
TRBJ2-5	NA	TRBV3-1	NA	CASSQAGGGETQYF	TGTGCCAGCAGCCAAGCTGGGGGCGGAGAGACCCAGTACTTC
TRBJ2-1	few	TRBV6-5	TRBD2	CASSPGLAGHNEQFF	TGTGCCAGCAGTCCGGGACTAGCGGGCCATAATGAGCAGTTCTTC
TRBJ1-2	NA	TRBV25-1	NA	CASSERRFDGYTF	TGTGCCAGCAGTGAAAGGAGGTTTGATGGCTACACCTTC
TRBJ1-5	NA	TRBV5-1	NA	CASSLGFGSNQPQHF	TGCGCCAGCAGCTTAGGTTTCGGGAGCAATCAGCCCCAGCATTTT
TRBJ2-2	NA	TRBV5-4	NA	CASSSEGQANTGELFF	TGTGCCAGCAGCTCCGAGGGGCAGGCGAACACCGGGGAGCTGTTTTTT
TRBJ2-3	NA	TRBV7-2	NA	CASSWAARDTDTQYF	TGTGCCAGCAGCTGGGCCGCCAGGGACACAGATACGCAGTATTTT
TRBJ1-2	NA	TRBV6-1	NA	CASSLTTRNYGYTF	TGTGCCAGCAGCCTTACGACAAGAAACTATGGCTACACCTTC
TRBJ2-5	NA	TRBV25-1	NA	CASSETTVQETQYF	TGTGCCAGCAGTGAAACGACAGTCCAAGAGACCCAGTACTTC